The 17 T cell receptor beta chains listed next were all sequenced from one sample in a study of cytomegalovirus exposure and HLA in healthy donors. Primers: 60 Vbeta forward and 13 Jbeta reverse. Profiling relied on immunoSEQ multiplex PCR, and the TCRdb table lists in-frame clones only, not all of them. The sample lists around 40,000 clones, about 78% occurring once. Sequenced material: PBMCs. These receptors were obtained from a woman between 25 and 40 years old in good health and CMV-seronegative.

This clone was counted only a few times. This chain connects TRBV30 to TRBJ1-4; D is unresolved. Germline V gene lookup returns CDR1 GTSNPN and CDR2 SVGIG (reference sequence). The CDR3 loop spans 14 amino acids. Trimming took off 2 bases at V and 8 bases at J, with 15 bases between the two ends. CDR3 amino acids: CAWSFGQSGEKLFF. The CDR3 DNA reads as TGTGCCTGGAGTTTCGGCCAATCGGGAGAAAAACTGTTTTTT.

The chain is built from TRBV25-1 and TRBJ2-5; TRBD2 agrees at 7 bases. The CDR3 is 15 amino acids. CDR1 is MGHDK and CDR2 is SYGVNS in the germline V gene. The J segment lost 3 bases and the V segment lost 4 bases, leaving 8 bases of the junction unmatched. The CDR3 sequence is CASSGPMSGKETQYF. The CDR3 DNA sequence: TGTGCCAGCAGTGGCCCCATGAGCGGGAAAGAGACCCAGTACTTC.

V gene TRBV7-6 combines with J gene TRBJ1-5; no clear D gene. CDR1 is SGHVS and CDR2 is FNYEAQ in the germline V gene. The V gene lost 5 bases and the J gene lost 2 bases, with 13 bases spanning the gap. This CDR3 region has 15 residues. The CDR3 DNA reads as TGTGCCAGCAGCACCTCCGCGGTGGGCAATCAGCCCCAGCATTTT. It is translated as CASSTSAVGNQPQHF.

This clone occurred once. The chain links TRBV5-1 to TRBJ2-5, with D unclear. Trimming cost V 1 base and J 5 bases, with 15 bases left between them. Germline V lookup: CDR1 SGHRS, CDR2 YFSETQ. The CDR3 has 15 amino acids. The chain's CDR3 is CASSLHTARPETQYF. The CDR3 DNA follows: TGCGCCAGCAGCTTGCATACAGCCCGGCCGGAGACCCAGTACTTC.

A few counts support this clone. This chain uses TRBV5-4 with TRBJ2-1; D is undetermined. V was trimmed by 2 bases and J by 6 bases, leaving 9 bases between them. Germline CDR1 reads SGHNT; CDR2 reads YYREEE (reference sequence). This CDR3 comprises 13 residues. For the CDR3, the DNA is TGTGCCAGCAGCTTAGGAGCTCCCAATGAGCAGTTCTTC. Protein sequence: CASSLGAPNEQFF.

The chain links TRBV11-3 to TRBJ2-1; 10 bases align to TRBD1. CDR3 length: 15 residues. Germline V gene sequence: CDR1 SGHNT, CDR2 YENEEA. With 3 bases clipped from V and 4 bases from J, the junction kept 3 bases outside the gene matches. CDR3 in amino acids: CASSLGTGVYNEQFF. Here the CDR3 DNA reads TGTGCCAGCAGCTTGGGGACAGGGGTTTACAATGAGCAGTTCTTC.

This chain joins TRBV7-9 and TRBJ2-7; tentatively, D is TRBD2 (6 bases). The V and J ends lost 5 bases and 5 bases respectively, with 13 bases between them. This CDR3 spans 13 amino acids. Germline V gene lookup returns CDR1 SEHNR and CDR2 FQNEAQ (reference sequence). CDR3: CASSPWAGNEQYF. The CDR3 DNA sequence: TGTGCCAGCAGCCCATGGGCGGGGAACGAGCAGTACTTC. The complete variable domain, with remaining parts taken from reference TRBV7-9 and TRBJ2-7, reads DTGVSQNPRHKITKRGQNVTFRCDPISEHNRLYWYRQTLGQGPEFLTYFQNEAQLEKSRLLSDRFSAERPKGSFSTLEIQRTEQGDSAMYLCASSPWAGNEQYFGPGTRLTVT.

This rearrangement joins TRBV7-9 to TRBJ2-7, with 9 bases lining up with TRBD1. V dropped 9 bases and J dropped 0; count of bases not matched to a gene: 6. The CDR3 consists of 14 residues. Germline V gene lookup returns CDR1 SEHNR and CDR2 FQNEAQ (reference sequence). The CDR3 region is CASGGDRDSYEQYF. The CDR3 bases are TGTGCCAGTGGCGGGGACAGGGACTCCTACGAGCAGTACTTC.

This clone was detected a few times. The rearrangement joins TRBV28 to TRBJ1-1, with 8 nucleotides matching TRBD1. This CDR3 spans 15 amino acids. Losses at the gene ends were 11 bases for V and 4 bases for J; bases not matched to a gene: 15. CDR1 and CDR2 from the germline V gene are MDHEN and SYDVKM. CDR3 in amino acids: CAGKPTGEDSTEAFF. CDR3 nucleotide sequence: TGTGCCGGGAAGCCGACAGGGGAAGATAGCACTGAAGCTTTCTTT.

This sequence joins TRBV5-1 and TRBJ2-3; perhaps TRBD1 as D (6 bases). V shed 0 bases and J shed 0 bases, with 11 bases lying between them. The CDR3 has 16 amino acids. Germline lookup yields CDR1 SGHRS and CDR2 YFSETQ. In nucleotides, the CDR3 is TGCGCCAGCAGCTTGGTAGGGGGTCCTAGCACAGATACGCAGTATTTT. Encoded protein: CASSLVGGPSTDTQYF.

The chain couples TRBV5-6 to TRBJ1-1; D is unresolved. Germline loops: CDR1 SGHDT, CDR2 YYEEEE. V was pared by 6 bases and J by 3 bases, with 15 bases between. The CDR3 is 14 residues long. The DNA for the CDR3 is TGTGCCAGCAACGAGATCAAAGTCGACACTGAAGCTTTCTTT. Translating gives CASNEIKVDTEAFF.

The CDR3 loop reads CASGGPIGKNIQYF. The CDR3 DNA reads TGTGCCTCGGGAGGGCCCATAGGCAAAAACATTCAGTACTTC. The chain couples TRBV30 to TRBJ2-4; TRBD2 aligns across 8 bases. There are 14 residues in the CDR3. CDR1 is GTSNPN and CDR2 is SVGIG in the germline V gene (reference sequence). V lost 7 bases to trimming and J lost 3 bases; unmatched junction nucleotides: 8.

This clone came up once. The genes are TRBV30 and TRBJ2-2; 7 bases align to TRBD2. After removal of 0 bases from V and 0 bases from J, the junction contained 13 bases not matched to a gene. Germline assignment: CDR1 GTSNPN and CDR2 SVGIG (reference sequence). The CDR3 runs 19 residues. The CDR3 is CAWSVRFGASGSNTGELFF. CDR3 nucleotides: TGTGCCTGGAGTGTACGGTTCGGGGCTAGCGGTTCGAACACCGGGGAGCTGTTTTTT.

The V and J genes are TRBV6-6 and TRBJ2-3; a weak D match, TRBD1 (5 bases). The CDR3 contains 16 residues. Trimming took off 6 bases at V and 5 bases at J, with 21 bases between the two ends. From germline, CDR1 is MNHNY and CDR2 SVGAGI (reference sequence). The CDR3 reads CASRMTATDSEDTQYF. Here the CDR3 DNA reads TGTGCCAGCAGGATGACAGCTACCGACTCTGAAGATACGCAGTATTTT.

CDR3 sequence (DNA): TGCGCCAGCAGCAGCGGGAGGGGGACAGATACGCAGTATTTT. Its translation is CASSSGRGTDTQYF. The chain employs TRBV4-1 and TRBJ2-3; TRBD2 matches 10 bases. From germline, CDR1 is MGHRA and CDR2 YSYEKL. The CDR3 runs 14 residues. V shed 5 bases and J 3 bases; nucleotides not matched to a gene: 2.

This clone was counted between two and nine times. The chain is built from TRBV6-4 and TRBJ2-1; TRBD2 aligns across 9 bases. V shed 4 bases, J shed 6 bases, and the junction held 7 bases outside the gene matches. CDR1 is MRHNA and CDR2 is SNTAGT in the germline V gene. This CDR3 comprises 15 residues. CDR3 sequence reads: CASSVVAGVSNEQFF. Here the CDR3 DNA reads TGTGCCAGCAGTGTGGTAGCGGGAGTGAGCAATGAGCAGTTCTTC.

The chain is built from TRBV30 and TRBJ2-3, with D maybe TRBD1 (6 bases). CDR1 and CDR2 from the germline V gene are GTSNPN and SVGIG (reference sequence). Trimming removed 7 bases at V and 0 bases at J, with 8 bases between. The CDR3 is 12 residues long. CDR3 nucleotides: TGTGCCTACGGACAGAGCACAGATACGCAGTATTTT. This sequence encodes CAYGQSTDTQYF.